This T cell receptor (beta chain) was obtained from a study of human T cells and chemical hapten exposure. The CDR3 has 14 amino acids. Looked up from germline, CDR1 is DFQATT and CDR2 is SNEGSKA (reference sequence). J was trimmed by 4 bases and V by 6 bases; bases with no gene match: 10. TCRdb re-called the RACE reads through MiXCR, storing one row per CDR3 protein. The sample has tens of thousands of distinct CDR3 sequences; more than 10% are singletons. Time point described: patch test 3, about 24 weeks after DPC sensitization. The treatment here: therapeutic diphenylcyclopropenone sensitization with weekly scalp DPC. The study drew its donors from alopecia patients who were 18 to 70 years old and suitable for DPC. Researchers extracted total RNA from unfractionated whole blood.

The sequenced sample was whole blood, obtained in connection with sensitization to the hapten diphenylcyclopropenone (DPC). The TCR was taken from a woman aged 45-60 years with alopecia areata. Some clones in this sample may be carry-over from other donors' samples. The gene calls are TRBV20-1 and TRBJ1-1; TRBD1 matches 8 bases. CDR3 nucleotide sequence: TGCAGTGCCCGAGGGACAGGAGGTACCACTGAAGCTTTCTTT. Translation: CSARGTGGTTEAFF.